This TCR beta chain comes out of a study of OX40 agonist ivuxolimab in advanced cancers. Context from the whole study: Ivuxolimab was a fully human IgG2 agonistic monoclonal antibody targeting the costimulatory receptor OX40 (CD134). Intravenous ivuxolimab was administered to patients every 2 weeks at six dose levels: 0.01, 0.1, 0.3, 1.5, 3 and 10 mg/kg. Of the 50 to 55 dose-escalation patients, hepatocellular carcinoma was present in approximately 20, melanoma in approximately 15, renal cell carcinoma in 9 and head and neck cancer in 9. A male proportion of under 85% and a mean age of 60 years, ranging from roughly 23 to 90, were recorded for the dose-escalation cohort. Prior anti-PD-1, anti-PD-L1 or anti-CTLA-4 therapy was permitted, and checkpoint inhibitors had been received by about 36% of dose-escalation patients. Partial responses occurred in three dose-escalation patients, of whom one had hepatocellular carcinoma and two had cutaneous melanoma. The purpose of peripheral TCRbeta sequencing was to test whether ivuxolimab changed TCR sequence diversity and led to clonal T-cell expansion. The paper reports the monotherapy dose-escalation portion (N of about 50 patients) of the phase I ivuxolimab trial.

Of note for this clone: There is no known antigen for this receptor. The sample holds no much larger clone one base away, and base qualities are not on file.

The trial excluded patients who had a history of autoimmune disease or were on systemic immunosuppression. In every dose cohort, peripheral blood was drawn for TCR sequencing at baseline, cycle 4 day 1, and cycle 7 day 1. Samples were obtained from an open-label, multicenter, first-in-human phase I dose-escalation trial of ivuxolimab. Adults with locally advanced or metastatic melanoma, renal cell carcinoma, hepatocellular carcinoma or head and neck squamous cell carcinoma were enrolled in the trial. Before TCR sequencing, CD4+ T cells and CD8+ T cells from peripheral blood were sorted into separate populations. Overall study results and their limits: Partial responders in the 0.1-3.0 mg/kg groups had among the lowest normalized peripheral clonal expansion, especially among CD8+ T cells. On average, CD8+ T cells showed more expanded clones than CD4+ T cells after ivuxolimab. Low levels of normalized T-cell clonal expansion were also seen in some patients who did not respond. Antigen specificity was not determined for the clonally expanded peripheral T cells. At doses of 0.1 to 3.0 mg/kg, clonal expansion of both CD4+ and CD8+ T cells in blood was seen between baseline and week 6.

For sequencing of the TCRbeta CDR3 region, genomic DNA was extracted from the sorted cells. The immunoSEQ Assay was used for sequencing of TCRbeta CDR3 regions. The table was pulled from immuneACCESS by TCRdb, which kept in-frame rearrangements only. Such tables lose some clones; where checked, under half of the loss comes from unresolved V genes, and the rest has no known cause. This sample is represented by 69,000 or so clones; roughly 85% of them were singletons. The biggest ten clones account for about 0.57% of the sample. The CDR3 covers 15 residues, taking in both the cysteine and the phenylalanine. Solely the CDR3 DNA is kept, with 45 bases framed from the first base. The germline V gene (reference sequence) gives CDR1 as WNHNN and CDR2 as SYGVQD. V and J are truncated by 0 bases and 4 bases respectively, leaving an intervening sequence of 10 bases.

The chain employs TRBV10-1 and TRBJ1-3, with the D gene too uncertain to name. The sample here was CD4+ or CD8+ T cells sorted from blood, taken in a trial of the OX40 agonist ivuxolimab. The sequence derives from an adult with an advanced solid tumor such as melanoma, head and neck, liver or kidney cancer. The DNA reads TGCGCCAGCAGTGAGTCGGCAGGTTCGGGAAACACCATATATTTT. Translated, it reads CASSESAGSGNTIYF.